These 10 T cell receptor beta chains were all obtained from the same sample, sequenced in a study of breast tumors, draining lymph nodes, adjacent tissues. One entry per CDR3 protein, called by TCRdb with MiXCR from the multiplex PCR reads. This sample yields under 35,000 distinct CDR3 sequences, of which 63% are seen a single time; under 20% belongs to the top ten. What was sequenced was breast tumor tissue. These receptors originate from a female donor with breast cancer. Some clones in this sample may be carry-over from other donors' samples.

This clonotype has a handful of counts. The chain employs TRBV24-1 and TRBJ1-6, with 7 bases lining up with TRBD1. Germline CDR1 is KGHDR and CDR2 is SFDVKD. Germline trimming cut 7 bases from V and 7 bases from J; bases unmatched to any gene: 6. The CDR3 is 14 residues long. The CDR3 protein is CATRPRDSNSPLHF. The DNA of the CDR3 is TGTGCCACCAGACCCCGGGACAGCAATTCACCCCTCCACTTT.

As concerns this clonotype: Likely a read error: the CDR3 ends without its conserved phenylalanine or tryptophan. The gene calls are TRBV9 and TRBJ2-6, with 10 nucleotides matching TRBD1. The junction had 1 base not matched to a gene; V was cut back by 5 bases and J by 2 bases. This CDR3 is built from 15 residues. Germline V gene lookup returns CDR1 SGDLS and CDR2 YYNGEE. The CDR3 loop is CASSGQGAGANVLTS. The CDR3 DNA reads TGTGCCAGCAGTGGACAGGGGGCTGGGGCCAACGTCCTGACTTCC.

The chain employs TRBV2 and TRBJ1-2; TRBD1 might be the D (6 bases). In germline, CDR1 is SNHLY, CDR2 FYNNEI. CDR3 length: 15 residues. V dropped 4 bases and J dropped 6 bases, with 18 bases sitting between them. The CDR3 spells CASSGSAGQGNGYTF. The CDR3, as DNA: TGTGCCAGCAGTGGAAGTGCTGGCCAGGGGAATGGCTACACCTTC.

This clonotype was seen only once. The junction and the germline gene differ at one end; a read error may be behind it. This chain joins TRBV9 and TRBJ2-6; D not certain. The CDR3 consists of 16 residues. The germline V gene has CDR1 SGDLS and CDR2 YYNGEE. The DNA of the CDR3 is TGTGCCGGCAGCGCCACGGGTAACTCTGGGGCCAACGTCCTGACTTTC. Its protein is CAGSATGNSGANVLTF.

The rearrangement links TRBV20-1 to TRBJ2-7; 7 positions agree with TRBD1. This CDR3 spans 14 amino acids. After removal of 2 bases from V and 1 base from J, the junction contained 5 bases not matched to a gene. CDR1 is DFQATT and CDR2 is SNEGSKA in the germline V gene (reference sequence). CDR3 loop: CSARPDRSSYEQYF. DNA of the CDR3: TGCAGTGCTAGACCGGACAGGTCTTCCTACGAGCAGTACTTC.

The chain employs TRBV12-3 or TRBV12-4 and TRBJ2-5, with 10 bases identical to TRBD1. This CDR3 spans 14 amino acids. Trimming cost V 5 bases and J 8 bases; bases outside gene matches: 8. This CDR3 reads CASSLRDRGRTQYF. The CDR3 DNA follows: TGTGCCAGCAGTCTCCGGGACAGGGGTCGAACCCAGTACTTC.

The chain uses TRBV10-2 and TRBJ1-6, with D tentatively TRBD1 (5 bases). V lost 6 bases, J lost 6 bases, and 9 bases lay in between. Germline V gene lookup returns CDR1 WSHSY and CDR2 SAAADI. The CDR3 totals 13 residues. The CDR3 sequence is CASRGEANSPLHF. As DNA, the CDR3 is TGCGCCAGCAGAGGGGAGGCTAATTCACCCCTCCACTTT.

The chain joins TRBV5-1 to TRBJ2-7; TRBD1 agrees at 7 bases. The germline V gene encodes CDR1 SGHRS and CDR2 YFSETQ. This CDR3 has 15 amino acids. V dropped 1 base and J dropped 0; count of bases not matched to a gene: 4. The CDR3 sequence is CASSLIRDSSYEQYF. The CDR3 coding sequence is TGCGCCAGCAGCTTGATTCGGGACAGCTCCTACGAGCAGTACTTC.

CDR3: CASSNPPGLEGRETQYF. The DNA of the CDR3 is TGTGCCAGCAGCAACCCCCCGGGACTAGAGGGGCGTGAGACCCAGTACTTC. V and J are TRBV5-4 and TRBJ2-5; 8 bases line up with TRBD2. The CDR3 length is 17 residues. V trimming: 4 bases; J trimming: 5 bases; junction bases outside the gene matches: 16. CDR1 SGHNT and CDR2 YYREEE come from the germline V gene (reference sequence).

Concerning this clonotype itself: A much more abundant neighbour one base away suggests this may be a read error. The genes are TRBV6-1 and TRBJ1-2, with no clear D. The CDR3 length is 13 residues. Germline values: CDR1 MNHNS, CDR2 SASEGT. For the CDR3, the DNA is TGTGCCAGCAGTCTTGGCAGCGTGGCCGGCTACATCTTC. Translating it yields CASSLGSVAGYIF.